These T cell receptor beta chains were read from a single sample in a study of shared clonotypes between healthy human individuals. Measured with immunoSEQ multiplex PCR; TCRdb has only the in-frame clones, and not every one. The sample records under 750,000 clones, over 55% being singletons. The sequencing input was memory CD4+ T cells sorted from blood. These receptors were taken from a woman aged 25-40 years in good health. Both conserved end residues are part of each CDR3. D genes are given only for firm matches. Where a row states a size, it is once, few, many or the class of an expanded clone; other rows omit it.

CDR3 length	V gene	D gene	clone size	J gene	CDR3 protein	CDR3 DNA
13	TRBV28	NA	few	TRBJ1-2	CASSLVSSFGYTF	TGTGCCAGCAGTTTAGTTTCATCGTTTGGCTACACCTTC
14	TRBV30	NA	NA	TRBJ1-2	CAWSPRGQYRGYTF	TGTGCCTGGAGCCCACGGGGGCAATATCGGGGCTACACCTTC
16	TRBV5-4	TRBD1	NA	TRBJ1-1	CASRSYSGGGVTEAFF	TGTGCCAGCAGGTCCTATTCAGGGGGAGGCGTCACTGAAGCTTTCTTT
13	TRBV5-1	NA	few	TRBJ2-7	CASSRQDTYEQYF	TGCGCCAGCAGTAGGCAGGATACCTACGAGCAGTACTTC
13	TRBV5-6	NA	NA	TRBJ2-5	CASSGWDSETQYF	TGTGCCAGCAGCGGGTGGGACTCTGAGACCCAGTACTTC
16	TRBV5-4	TRBD1	few	TRBJ1-2	CASSLGRGQGNYGYTF	TGTGCCAGCAGCTTGGGTAGGGGACAGGGGAACTATGGCTACACCTTC
18	TRBV4-1	TRBD1	few	TRBJ1-4	CASSQGAGGKSANEKLFF	TGCGCCAGCAGCCAAGGGGCAGGGGGGAAATCAGCTAATGAAAAACTGTTTTTT
13	TRBV2	TRBD1	NA	TRBJ2-7	CASGQGVYHEQYF	TGTGCCAGTGGACAGGGGGTTTACCACGAGCAGTACTTC
15	TRBV28	NA	NA	TRBJ1-1	CASSLSVDGRGEAFF	TGTGCCAGCAGTTTGTCGGTGGATGGTCGAGGTGAAGCTTTCTTT
15	TRBV27	TRBD1	NA	TRBJ1-6	CASMDLGQLRSPLHF	TGTGCCAGCATGGACCTGGGACAGCTAAGGTCTCCCCTCCACTTT
13	TRBV2	TRBD1	NA	TRBJ2-3	CATGQGALGTQYF	TGTGCCACCGGCCAGGGGGCTCTTGGGACGCAGTATTTT
15	TRBV19	NA	NA	TRBJ2-6	CASSSVRSGANVLTF	TGTGCCAGTAGTTCCGTGCGATCTGGGGCCAACGTCCTGACTTTC
17	TRBV14	NA	NA	TRBJ2-6	CASSQDTGLSGANVLTF	TGTGCCAGCAGCCAAGACACGGGGCTTTCGGGGGCCAACGTCCTGACTTTC
13	TRBV5-1	NA	NA	TRBJ2-7	CASSLRSSYEQYF	TGCGCCAGCAGCTTAAGATCGTCCTACGAGCAGTACTTC
14	TRBV28	NA	once	TRBJ2-5	CASSSPGQWETQYF	TGTGCCAGCAGTTCCCCCGGACAGTGGGAGACCCAGTACTTC
12	TRBV27	NA	once	TRBJ2-7	CASSSRVGEQYF	TGTGCCAGCAGTTCCAGGGTAGGCGAGCAGTACTTC
16	TRBV11-2	TRBD2	NA	TRBJ2-1	CASSSHSLAGGGMEFF	TGTGCCAGCAGCTCTCACTCACTAGCGGGAGGCGGGATGGAGTTCTTC